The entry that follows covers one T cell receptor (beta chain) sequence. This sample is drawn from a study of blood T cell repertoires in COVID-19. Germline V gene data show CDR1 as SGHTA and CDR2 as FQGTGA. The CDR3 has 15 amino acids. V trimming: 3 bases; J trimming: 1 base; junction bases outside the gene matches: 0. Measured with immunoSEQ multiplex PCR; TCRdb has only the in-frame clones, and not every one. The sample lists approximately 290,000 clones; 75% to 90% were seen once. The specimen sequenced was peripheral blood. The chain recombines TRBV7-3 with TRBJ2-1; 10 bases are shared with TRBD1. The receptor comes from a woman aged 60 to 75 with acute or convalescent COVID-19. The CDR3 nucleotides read TGTGCCAGCAGCTTGGGACAGGGGTCCTACAATGAGCAGTTCTTC. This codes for CASSLGQGSYNEQFF.